Following are 23 T cell receptor beta chains from one sample sequenced in a study of radiotherapy plus CTLA-4 blockade in lung cancer (dated by TCRdb to 2017 to 2018). The method was the immunoSEQ multiplex PCR assay. TCRdb provides this immuneACCESS table in a form limited to in-frame rearrangements. Some clones are lacking; in checked studies, under half of them reflect an unresolved V gene, and why the rest are absent is not known. The sample records 110,000 or so clones, more than 65% of which are singletons. The ten top clones hold around 4.8% of the sample. The sequences come from peripheral blood, collected from a patient treated with radiotherapy plus ipilimumab. The receptor source for this set is a human donor with non-small cell lung cancer who had a partial response to radiotherapy plus ipilimumab.

The genes are TRBV7-9 and TRBJ2-3; D ambiguous. V dropped 5 bases and J dropped 2 bases, with 11 bases sitting between them. Germline CDR1 is SEHNR and CDR2 is FQNEAQ (reference sequence). This CDR3 has 14 residues. The CDR3 region has the DNA TGTGCCAGCAGCCGCGCCGGTGTCACAGATACGCAGTATTTT. Protein product: CASSRAGVTDTQYF. The whole variable domain, filled in from reference TRBV7-9 and TRBJ2-3, reads DTGVSQNPRHKITKRGQNVTFRCDPISEHNRLYWYRQTLGQGPEFLTYFQNEAQLEKSRLLSDRFSAERPKGSFSTLEIQRTEQGDSAMYLCASSRAGVTDTQYFGPGTRLTVL.

The chain links TRBV6-1 to TRBJ2-5; 10 nucleotides align to TRBD1. Germline V gene data show CDR1 as MNHNS and CDR2 as SASEGT. With 5 bases clipped from V and 1 base from J, the junction kept 4 bases outside the gene matches. The CDR3 consists of 15 residues. The CDR3 DNA sequence: TGTGCCAGCAGTATGAGGACAGGGGGCCAAGAGACCCAGTACTTC. It specifies CASSMRTGGQETQYF.

The chain links TRBV28 to TRBJ1-5; D is possibly TRBD1 (5 bases). Trimming stripped 1 base from V and 5 bases from J, with 15 bases between. CDR1 is MDHEN and CDR2 is SYDVKM in the germline V gene. The CDR3 is 16 residues long. Here the CDR3 DNA reads TGTGCCAGCAGTTTATATCGGGGGGTTGTGGATCAGCCCCAGCATTTT. This sequence encodes CASSLYRGVVDQPQHF. Complete variable domain (other parts from reference TRBV28 and TRBJ1-5): DVKVTQSSRYLVKRTGEKVFLECVQDMDHENMFWYRQDPGLGLRLIYFSYDVKMKEKGDIPEGYSVSREKKERFSLILESASTNQTSMYLCASSLYRGVVDQPQHFGDGTRLSIL.

This chain joins TRBV10-3 and TRBJ2-7, with D possibly matching TRBD2 (6 bases). From germline, CDR1 is ENHRY and CDR2 SYGVKD. V gave up 0 bases and J gave up 0 bases, with 21 bases separating them. The CDR3 runs to 19 residues. The CDR3 spells CAISESNPLGLAFSYEQYF. In DNA form, the CDR3 reads TGTGCCATCAGTGAGTCGAACCCCTTGGGGCTAGCGTTCTCCTACGAGCAGTACTTC.

The rearrangement links TRBV18 to TRBJ2-2; the D gene is possibly TRBD1 (6 bases). CDR3 size: 17 residues. Germline V gene sequence: CDR1 KGHSH, CDR2 LQKENI. V was pared by 3 bases and J by 5 bases, with 19 bases between. CDR3 amino acids: CASSPPGGQGPTGELFF. The DNA of the CDR3 is TGTGCCAGCTCACCTCCAGGTGGGCAGGGGCCTACCGGGGAGCTGTTTTTT.

J is TRBJ1-1 and V is TRBV25-1; 8 bases align to TRBD1. Germline V CDR1 and CDR2: MGHDK, SYGVNS. V shed 4 bases and J 10 bases; nucleotides not matched to a gene: 5. This CDR3 is 12 amino acids long. The CDR3 bases are TGTGCCAGCAGTGGGAGGACAGGGCGAGCTTTCTTT. It translates to CASSGRTGRAFF.

The chain couples TRBV28 to TRBJ2-3, with 7 bases matching TRBD1. V lost 5 bases to trimming and J lost 3 bases; unmatched junction nucleotides: 20. Germline CDR1 is MDHEN and CDR2 is SYDVKM. This CDR3 has 19 residues. The CDR3 DNA reads as TGTGCCAGCAGTCGACCGACAGGGATAGGCGGGCTGGGGACAGATACGCAGTATTTT. Translated, it gives CASSRPTGIGGLGTDTQYF.

The V call is TRBV5-1, the J call TRBJ2-1; 7 bases map to TRBD2. V lost 3 bases to trimming and J lost 4 bases; unmatched junction nucleotides: 10. The V gene's germline CDR1 is SGHRS and CDR2 YFSETQ. The CDR3 covers 16 residues. CDR3 protein: CASSWVEGLGYNEQFF. Written as DNA, the CDR3 is TGCGCCAGCAGCTGGGTAGAAGGACTAGGGTACAATGAGCAGTTCTTC.

In this sample, this clone turned up a few times. This chain connects TRBV6-5 to TRBJ1-2; 7 bases agree with TRBD1. CDR1 is MNHEY and CDR2 is SVGAGI in the germline V gene. J lost 6 bases, V lost 6 bases, and 7 bases had no gene match. There are 13 residues in the CDR3. CDR3 nucleotides: TGTGCCAGCAGGGAACCGACAGGGAATGGCTACACCTTC. This translates into CASREPTGNGYTF.

The chain employs TRBV29-1 and TRBJ2-7; D is perhaps TRBD1 (6 bases). V lost 7 bases and J lost 2, with 15 bases in between. CDR1 is SQVTM and CDR2 is ANQGSEA in the germline V gene. The CDR3 loop spans 13 amino acids. The DNA of the CDR3 is TGCAGCGGGCTCCTCAGGGGCCCCTACGAGCAGTACGTC. This gives the protein CSGLLRGPYEQYV.

This clone was observed a handful of times. V and J are TRBV7-2 and TRBJ1-3, with 7 bases identical to TRBD1. CDR1 is SGHTA, CDR2 FQGNSA, per germline. V shed 5 bases and J 2 bases; nucleotides not matched to a gene: 3. This CDR3 comprises 14 residues. CDR3: CASSPTGAGNTIYF. As DNA, the CDR3 is TGTGCCAGCAGCCCTACAGGGGCTGGAAACACCATATATTTT.

CDR3 loop: CASSPSGNTDTQYF. For the CDR3, the DNA is TGTGCCAGCAGCCCGAGCGGGAACACAGATACGCAGTATTTT. The rearrangement uses TRBV7-8 and TRBJ2-3; 7 positions match TRBD2. V shed 5 bases and J 2 bases; nucleotides not matched to a gene: 4. Germline-derived CDR1 and CDR2 are SGHVS and FQNEAQ. The CDR3 sequence is 14 residues long.

The chain is built from TRBV5-1 and TRBJ2-1, with 9 bases that match TRBD2. Losses at the gene ends were 4 bases for V and 5 bases for J; bases not matched to a gene: 7. Germline V lookup: CDR1 SGHRS, CDR2 YFSETQ. The CDR3 covers 15 residues. CDR3 sequence (DNA): TGCGCCAGCAGCCCGTTCGGCGGGAGGGACAATGAGCAGTTCTTC. Translation gives CASSPFGGRDNEQFF.

The chain joins TRBV18 to TRBJ1-2; 9 bases are a match to TRBD1. The CDR3 extends over 14 amino acids. J gave up 7 bases and V 8 bases, and 11 bases lay outside the gene matches. Germline V gives CDR1 KGHSH, CDR2 LQKENI. CDR3 nucleotides: TGTGCCAGCCGTAACAGGGGGCAAAACGGTGGCTACACCTTC. This sequence encodes CASRNRGQNGGYTF.

The chain uses TRBV30 and TRBJ1-2; the D gene is possibly TRBD1 (6 bases). The ends were cut back, 2 bases at V and 8 bases at J, with 12 bases in the middle. CDR3 size: 12 residues. Germline lookup yields CDR1 GTSNPN and CDR2 SVGIG (reference sequence). CDR3 residues: CAWSIQGGGYTF. The CDR3 DNA follows: TGTGCCTGGAGTATACAGGGAGGGGGCTACACCTTC.

The chain joins TRBV15 to TRBJ1-5; D gene uncertain. In germline, CDR1 is LNHNV, CDR2 YYDKDF (reference sequence). V was clipped by 0 bases and J by 0 bases, with 12 bases between them. CDR3 length: 17 residues. Here the CDR3 DNA reads TGTGCCACCAGCAGAGAGAAGACACTTTATAGCAATCAGCCCCAGCATTTT. Amino acids: CATSREKTLYSNQPQHF.

This clone has at least ten counts. The rearrangement joins TRBV19 to TRBJ1-1; perhaps TRBD1 as D (6 bases). Germline values: CDR1 LNHDA, CDR2 SQIVND (reference sequence). The CDR3 is 13 residues long. Trimming stripped 7 bases from V and 4 bases from J, with 13 bases between. CDR3 sequence: CASNPLGGTEAFF. Here the CDR3 DNA reads TGTGCCAGTAACCCTTTAGGGGGCACTGAAGCTTTCTTT.

The chain links TRBV27 to TRBJ2-2, with 7 bases identical to TRBD2. Germline trimming cut 0 bases from V and 5 bases from J; bases unmatched to any gene: 3. Germline lookup yields CDR1 MNHEY and CDR2 SMNVEV (reference sequence). The CDR3 runs to 15 residues. CDR3 amino acids: CASSLSQGGTGELFF. In nucleotides, the CDR3 is TGTGCCAGCAGTTTATCCCAGGGAGGGACCGGGGAGCTGTTTTTT.

The V gene is TRBV18, the J gene TRBJ2-1; 7 bases line up with TRBD2. After removal of 2 bases from V and 4 bases from J, the junction contained 8 bases not matched to a gene. Germline CDR1 and CDR2: KGHSH and LQKENI. The length of the CDR3 is 16 residues. CDR3 sequence reads: CASSPTSGGSYNEQFF. The CDR3 nucleotides are TGTGCCAGCTCACCAACCTCGGGCGGGAGTTACAATGAGCAGTTCTTC.

V and J are TRBV19 and TRBJ2-1; possible D gene TRBD1, 6 bases. Germline V gene lookup returns CDR1 LNHDA and CDR2 SQIVND (reference sequence). The V and J ends lost 5 bases and 0 bases respectively, with 17 bases between them. This CDR3 comprises 17 residues. The CDR3 DNA reads TGTGCCAGTAGTCTAAAGGGACAACCGAGCTCCTACAATGAGCAGTTCTTC. Its protein product is CASSLKGQPSSYNEQFF.

This chain joins TRBV5-4 and TRBJ2-7; D might be TRBD2 (6 bases). CDR1 and CDR2 from the germline V gene are SGHNT and YYREEE (reference sequence). With 4 bases removed from V and 5 bases from J, the gap between germline ends came to 22 bases. The CDR3 is 16 residues long. CDR3: CASSAWGGTLSDEQYV. The CDR3 nucleotides read TGTGCCAGCAGCGCCTGGGGCGGGACCCTTTCCGACGAGCAGTACGTC.

V usage is TRBV29-1 and J usage is TRBJ2-3; 11 bases are shared with TRBD2. This CDR3 is built from 15 residues. The V segment lost 6 bases and the J segment 5 bases; nucleotides outside the gene matches: 10. Germline-derived CDR1 and CDR2 are SQVTM and ANQGSEA. The CDR3 bases are TGCAGCGTCACATGGGGGACTAGCGGTGTAGATACGCAGTATTTT. It codes for CSVTWGTSGVDTQYF.

The genes are TRBV19 and TRBJ1-2; TRBD1 agrees at 9 bases. The CDR3 is 14 amino acids. V shed 4 bases, J shed 5 bases, and the junction held 5 bases outside the gene matches. Germline values: CDR1 LNHDA, CDR2 SQIVND (reference sequence). The CDR3 is CASSTPGQGYGYTF. In DNA, the CDR3 is TGTGCCAGTAGTACCCCGGGACAGGGTTATGGCTACACCTTC.